One and the same sample provided the 21 T cell receptor beta chains below, sequenced in a study of blood T cell repertoires in COVID-19. The protocol was immunoSEQ multiplex PCR, while the TCRdb copy is restricted to in-frame clones and leaves out a portion. This table has around 200,000 clones, 86% appearing once. Sequencing input: peripheral blood. The receptors were sampled from a man between 65 and 85 years old with acute or convalescent COVID-19.

The chain is built from TRBV5-8 and TRBJ2-7; 8 bases agree with TRBD1. Germline CDR1 SGHTS, CDR2 YDEGEE. V lost 3 bases, J lost 5 bases, and 10 bases stayed unmatched. The CDR3 has 15 amino acids. In DNA, the CDR3 is TGTGCCAGCAGCTCTAAAAGGACAGGGAAAAACGAGCAGTACTTC. This gives the protein CASSSKRTGKNEQYF.

The CDR3 reads CASTITRGADTQYF. CDR3 DNA: TGTGCCAGCACTATTACCAGGGGAGCGGATACGCAGTATTTT. This chain links TRBV6-5 with TRBJ2-3; possible D gene TRBD1, 6 bases. Germline V gives CDR1 MNHEY, CDR2 SVGAGI. This CDR3 comprises 14 residues. Trimming pared 7 bases from V and 6 bases from J, leaving 17 bases between.

V gene TRBV7-9 combines with J gene TRBJ1-2; 7 positions agree with TRBD1. After removal of 5 bases from V and 7 bases from J, the junction contained 19 bases not matched to a gene. This CDR3 comprises 17 residues. Germline V gives CDR1 SEHNR, CDR2 FQNEAQ (reference sequence). As DNA, the CDR3 is TGTGCCAGCAGCACCAGGACAGGCCAAGGCGGGCTGGGTGGCTACACCTTC. It encodes CASSTRTGQGGLGGYTF.

This chain connects TRBV6-1 to TRBJ2-1; TRBD1 is a possible D gene (5 bases). Germline lookup yields CDR1 MNHNS and CDR2 SASEGT. The V and J ends lost 1 base and 7 bases respectively, with 14 bases between them. The CDR3 is made up of 15 amino acids. The CDR3 reads CASSEVTGQGNEQFF. CDR3 nucleotide sequence: TGTGCCAGCAGTGAAGTAACAGGTCAAGGAAATGAGCAGTTCTTC.

V usage is TRBV6-5 and J usage is TRBJ2-5; 8 bases align to TRBD2. The germline gives CDR1 MNHEY, CDR2 SVGAGI. Trimming took 6 bases from V and 5 from J; bases not matched to a gene: 5. The CDR3 runs to 13 residues. The CDR3: CASSNSGGETQYF. The CDR3, as DNA: TGTGCCAGCAGCAACAGCGGGGGTGAGACCCAGTACTTC.

V usage is TRBV10-3 and J usage is TRBJ2-1; D might be TRBD2 (6 bases). Deletions cut 4 bases from V and 6 bases from J, with 13 bases between. In germline, CDR1 is ENHRY, CDR2 SYGVKD. The CDR3 is 14 residues long. The CDR3 nucleotides read TGTGCCATCAGTGCCGGGCGGGGCACCAATGAGCAGTTCTTC. Translating gives CAISAGRGTNEQFF.

V usage is TRBV3-1 (or the pseudogene TRBV3-2) and J usage is TRBJ1-6; no definite D call. The CDR3 length is 15 residues. From germline, CDR1 is LGHDT and CDR2 YNNKEL (reference sequence). With 0 bases removed from V and 13 bases from J, the gap between germline ends came to 16 bases. The CDR3 DNA sequence: TGTGCCAGCAGCCAAGATAGCGGTTTTATTGCGCCCCTCCACTTT. It encodes CASSQDSGFIAPLHF.

The chain recombines TRBV10-3 with TRBJ1-6, with D possibly TRBD1 on 5 matching bases. The CDR3 loop spans 14 amino acids. Trimming pared 2 bases from V and 9 bases from J, leaving 11 bases between. Germline CDR1 and CDR2: ENHRY and SYGVKD. Here the CDR3 reads CAISEGRGRSPLHF. As DNA, the CDR3 is TGTGCCATCAGTGAGGGAAGGGGCCGTTCACCCCTCCACTTT.

The gene calls are TRBV7-3 and TRBJ1-3; the D is unclear. In germline, CDR1 is SGHTA, CDR2 FQGTGA. The V end was cut by 2 bases, the J end by 4 bases, with 6 bases between. The CDR3 totals 13 residues. This CDR3 reads CASSLSSGNTIYF. DNA of the CDR3: TGTGCCAGCAGCTTATCTTCCGGAAACACCATATATTTT.

The rearrangement uses TRBV6-5 and TRBJ2-7; D is uncertain. Germline V gene sequence: CDR1 MNHEY, CDR2 SVGAGI. V lost 6 bases to trimming and J lost 6 bases, with 9 bases between them. The CDR3 has 11 amino acids. CDR3 bases: TGTGCCAGCAGCGACGCGGCCGAGCAGTACTTC. Protein sequence: CASSDAAEQYF.

The chain employs TRBV2 and TRBJ1-5; no clear D gene. Between the trimmed V and J ends, which lost 7 bases and 4 bases, there was a span of 14 bases. Germline V lookup: CDR1 SNHLY, CDR2 FYNNEI. CDR3 length equals 14 residues. CDR3 loop: CASTLFGVNQPQHF. In nucleotides, the CDR3 is TGTGCCAGCACACTTTTCGGGGTGAATCAGCCCCAGCATTTT.

The chain links TRBV15 to TRBJ2-1; D not certain. The V and J ends lost 4 bases and 5 bases respectively, with 9 bases between them. This CDR3 spans 13 amino acids. In germline, CDR1 is LNHNV, CDR2 YYDKDF (reference sequence). CDR3 in amino acids: CATSTSLNNEQFF. CDR3 coding DNA: TGTGCCACCAGCACCTCACTTAACAATGAGCAGTTCTTC.

The genes are TRBV2 and TRBJ1-5, with D possibly being TRBD1 (6 bases). V lost 6 bases and J lost 5, with 14 bases in between. In germline, CDR1 is SNHLY, CDR2 FYNNEI. This CDR3 contains 14 residues. CDR3 nucleotides: TGTGCCAGCAGCCTGACAGGTCCGGATCAGCCCCAGCATTTT. Translating it yields CASSLTGPDQPQHF.

V usage is TRBV9 and J usage is TRBJ1-4; D possibly corresponds to TRBD1 (6 bases). The germline gives CDR1 SGDLS, CDR2 YYNGEE. This CDR3 region has 15 residues. With 3 bases removed from V and 3 bases from J, the gap between germline ends came to 12 bases. The CDR3 nucleotides read TGTGCCAGCAGCGCCCGGGACAATTCTAATGAAAAACTGTTTTTT. Encoded protein: CASSARDNSNEKLFF.

The V call is TRBV9, the J call TRBJ1-2; D call uncertain. V was trimmed by 2 bases and J by 6 bases, leaving 17 bases between them. The CDR3 spans 15 residues. The germline CDR1 and CDR2 sequences are SGDLS and YYNGEE. As DNA, the CDR3 is TGTGCCAGCAGCGTGCTGGGAGAAGGCGGCGATGGCTACACCTTC. Translating gives CASSVLGEGGDGYTF.

The table lists this clone with a count of one. J is TRBJ1-1 and V is TRBV9, with no clear D. Germline CDR1 reads SGDLS; CDR2 reads YYNGEE. There are 15 residues in the CDR3. Trimming pared 4 bases from V and 3 bases from J, leaving 16 bases between. The CDR3 DNA is TGTGCCAGCAGCATCTCCATAGATCCGGACACTGAAGCTTTCTTT. It encodes CASSISIDPDTEAFF.

The chain recombines TRBV15 with TRBJ1-1, with a weak D call TRBD1 (6 bases). Germline loops: CDR1 LNHNV, CDR2 YYDKDF (reference sequence). The CDR3 loop spans 15 amino acids. Trimming stripped 2 bases from V and 4 bases from J, with 14 bases between. The CDR3 DNA follows: TGTGCCACCAGCAGAAGTGACAGGTGGGGCACTGAAGCTTTCTTT. It codes for CATSRSDRWGTEAFF.

The rearrangement uses TRBV2 and TRBJ2-6; TRBD2 might be the D (5 bases). V lost 11 bases to trimming and J lost 3 bases, with 14 bases between them. Germline V gives CDR1 SNHLY, CDR2 FYNNEI. The CDR3 consists of 14 residues. CDR3: CAYPQRVGANVLTF. In DNA form, the CDR3 reads TGTGCCTACCCCCAGAGGGTTGGGGCCAACGTCCTGACTTTC.

V usage is TRBV7-3 and J usage is TRBJ1-4, with D uncertain. The V and J ends lost 3 bases and 7 bases respectively, with 15 bases between them. Germline V gene data show CDR1 as SGHTA and CDR2 as FQGTGA. The CDR3 runs 15 residues. The CDR3 sequence: CASSFSLGNPEKLFF. The CDR3 region has the DNA TGTGCCAGCAGCTTTAGTCTCGGGAACCCTGAAAAACTGTTTTTT.

In this sample, this clone turned up a few times. This rearrangement joins TRBV19 to TRBJ1-5; 7 bases match TRBD1. CDR1 LNHDA and CDR2 SQIVND come from the germline V gene (reference sequence). The CDR3 extends over 15 amino acids. V lost 5 bases and J lost 1; bases outside the gene matches: 5. CDR3: CASSLTGESNQPQHF. DNA of the CDR3: TGTGCCAGTAGTTTAACAGGGGAGAGCAATCAGCCCCAGCATTTT.

A few counts support this clone. The chain is built from TRBV18 and TRBJ1-4, with unresolved D. Per germline, CDR1 KGHSH and CDR2 LQKENI. V lost 1 base and J lost 5, with 8 bases in between. This CDR3 is built from 14 residues. The chain's CDR3 is CASSPQTGNEKLFF. The CDR3, as DNA: TGTGCCAGCTCACCACAGACTGGGAATGAAAAACTGTTTTTT.